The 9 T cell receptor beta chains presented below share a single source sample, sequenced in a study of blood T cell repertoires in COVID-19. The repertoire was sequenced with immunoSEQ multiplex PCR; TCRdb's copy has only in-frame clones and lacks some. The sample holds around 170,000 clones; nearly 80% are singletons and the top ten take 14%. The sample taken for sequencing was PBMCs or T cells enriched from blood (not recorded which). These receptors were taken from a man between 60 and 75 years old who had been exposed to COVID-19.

The CDR3 nucleotides read TGTGCCAGCACCCCCTGGGGGACAGGGGTGGCAGATACGCAGTATTTT. Its protein is CASTPWGTGVADTQYF. This chain links TRBV28 with TRBJ2-3, with 10 positions matching TRBD1. CDR3 size: 16 residues. The J segment lost 4 bases and the V segment lost 7 bases, leaving 11 bases of the junction unmatched. Per germline, CDR1 MDHEN and CDR2 SYDVKM. Filled out from reference TRBV28 and TRBJ2-3, the complete variable domain reads DVKVTQSSRYLVKRTGEKVFLECVQDMDHENMFWYRQDPGLGLRLIYFSYDVKMKEKGDIPEGYSVSREKKERFSLILESASTNQTSMYLCASTPWGTGVADTQYFGPGTRLTVL.

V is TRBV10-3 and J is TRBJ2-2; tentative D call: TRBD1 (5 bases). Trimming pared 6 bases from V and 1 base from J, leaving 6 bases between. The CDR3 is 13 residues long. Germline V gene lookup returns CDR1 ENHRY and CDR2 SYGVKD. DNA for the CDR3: TGTGCCATCAGCGACAGGAACACCGGGGAGCTGTTTTTT. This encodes CAISDRNTGELFF.

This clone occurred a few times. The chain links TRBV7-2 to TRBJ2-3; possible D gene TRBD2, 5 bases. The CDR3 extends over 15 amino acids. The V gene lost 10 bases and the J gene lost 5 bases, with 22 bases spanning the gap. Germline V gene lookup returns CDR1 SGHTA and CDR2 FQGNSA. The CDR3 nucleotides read TGTGCCACCCAATTCCGGTCGGGATCTCAAGATACGCAGTATTTT. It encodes CATQFRSGSQDTQYF.

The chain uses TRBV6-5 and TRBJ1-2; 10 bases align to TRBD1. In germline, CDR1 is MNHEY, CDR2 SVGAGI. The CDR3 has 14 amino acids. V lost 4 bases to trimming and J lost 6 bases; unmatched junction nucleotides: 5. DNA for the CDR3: TGTGCCAGCAGTTCAACCGGGACAGGGGATGGCTACACCTTC. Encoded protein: CASSSTGTGDGYTF.

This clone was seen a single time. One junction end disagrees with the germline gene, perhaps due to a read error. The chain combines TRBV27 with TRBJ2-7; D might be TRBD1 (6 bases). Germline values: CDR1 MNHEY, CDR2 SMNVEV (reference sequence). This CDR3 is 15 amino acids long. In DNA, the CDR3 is TGTGCCAGCAGTCTAGAACAGGGAATGAGGCTTCCTATGCACTTC. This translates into CASSLEQGMRLPMHF.

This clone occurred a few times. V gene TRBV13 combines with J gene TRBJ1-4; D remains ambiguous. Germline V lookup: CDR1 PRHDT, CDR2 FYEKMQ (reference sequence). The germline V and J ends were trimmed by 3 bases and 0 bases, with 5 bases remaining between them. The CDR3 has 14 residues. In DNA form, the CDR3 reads TGTGCCAGCAGCTTCCGTGCAACTAATGAAAAACTGTTTTTT. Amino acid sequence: CASSFRATNEKLFF.

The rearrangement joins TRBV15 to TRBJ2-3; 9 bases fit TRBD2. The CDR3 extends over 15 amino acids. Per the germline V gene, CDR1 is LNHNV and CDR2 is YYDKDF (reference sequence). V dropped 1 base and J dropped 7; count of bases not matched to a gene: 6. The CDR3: CATSRASGLANTQYF. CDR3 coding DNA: TGTGCCACCAGCAGAGCCTCGGGACTAGCTAATACGCAGTATTTT.

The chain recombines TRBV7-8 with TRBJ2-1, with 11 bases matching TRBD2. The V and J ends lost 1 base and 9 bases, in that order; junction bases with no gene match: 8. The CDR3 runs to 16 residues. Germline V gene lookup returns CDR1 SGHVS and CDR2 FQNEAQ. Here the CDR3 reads CASSLGGLAARGEQFF. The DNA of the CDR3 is TGTGCCAGCAGCTTAGGGGGACTAGCGGCGAGGGGTGAGCAGTTCTTC.

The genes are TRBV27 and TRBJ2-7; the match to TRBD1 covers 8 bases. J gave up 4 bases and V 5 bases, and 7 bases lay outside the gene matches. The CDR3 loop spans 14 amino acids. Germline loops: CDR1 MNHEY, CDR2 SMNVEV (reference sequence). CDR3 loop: CASSEDRAAYEQYF. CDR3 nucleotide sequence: TGTGCCAGCAGTGAGGACAGGGCGGCTTACGAGCAGTACTTC.